Given below is one TCR beta chain in context. This specimen belongs to a study of T cell changes during pregnancy in multiple sclerosis. The assay was immunoSEQ multiplex PCR, and TCRdb's table has in-frame clones only and misses some. The sample contains about 99,000 clones, approximately 93% of which appear only once. The CDR3 runs 14 residues. Germline-derived CDR1 and CDR2 are SGHRS and YFSETQ. Between the trimmed V and J ends, which lost 0 bases and 0 bases, there was a span of 6 bases. Source: peripheral blood, taken after pregnancy. This sequence joins TRBV5-1 and TRBJ2-5, with a weak D call TRBD1 (5 bases). This TCR derives from a female donor with multiple sclerosis, enrolled in a pregnancy study. CDR3 coding DNA: TGCGCCAGCAGCTTGGGACAGTACCAAGAGACCCAGTACTTC. The encoded protein is CASSLGQYQETQYF.